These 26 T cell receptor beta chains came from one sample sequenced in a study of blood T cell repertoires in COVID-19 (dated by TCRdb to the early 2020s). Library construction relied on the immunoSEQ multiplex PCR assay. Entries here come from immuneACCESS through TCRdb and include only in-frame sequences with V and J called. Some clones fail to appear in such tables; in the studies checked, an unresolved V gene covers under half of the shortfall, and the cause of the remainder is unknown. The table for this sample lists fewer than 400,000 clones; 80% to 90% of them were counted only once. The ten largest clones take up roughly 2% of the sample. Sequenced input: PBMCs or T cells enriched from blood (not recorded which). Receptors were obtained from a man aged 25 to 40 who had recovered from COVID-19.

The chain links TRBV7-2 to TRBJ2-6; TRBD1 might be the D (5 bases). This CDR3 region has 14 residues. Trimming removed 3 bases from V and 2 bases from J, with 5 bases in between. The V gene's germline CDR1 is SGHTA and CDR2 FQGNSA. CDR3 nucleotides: TGTGCCAGCAGCTTCAGGGCTGGGGCCAACGTCCTGACTTTC. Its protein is CASSFRAGANVLTF.

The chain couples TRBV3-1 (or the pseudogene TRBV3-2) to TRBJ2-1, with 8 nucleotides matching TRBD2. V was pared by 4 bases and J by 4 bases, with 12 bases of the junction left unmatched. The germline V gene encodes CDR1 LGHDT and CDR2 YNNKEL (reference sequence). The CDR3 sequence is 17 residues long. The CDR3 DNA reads TGTGCCAGCAGCCCCCTTAACCCGGGAGGGGGGTACAATGAGCAGTTCTTC. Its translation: CASSPLNPGGGYNEQFF.

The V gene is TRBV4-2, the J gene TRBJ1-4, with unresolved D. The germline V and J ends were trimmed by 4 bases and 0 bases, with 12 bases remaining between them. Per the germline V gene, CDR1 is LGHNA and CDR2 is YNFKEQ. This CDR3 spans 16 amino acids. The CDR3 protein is CASSPRGSATNEKLFF. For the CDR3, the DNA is TGTGCCAGCAGCCCCCGGGGAAGTGCAACTAATGAAAAACTGTTTTTT.

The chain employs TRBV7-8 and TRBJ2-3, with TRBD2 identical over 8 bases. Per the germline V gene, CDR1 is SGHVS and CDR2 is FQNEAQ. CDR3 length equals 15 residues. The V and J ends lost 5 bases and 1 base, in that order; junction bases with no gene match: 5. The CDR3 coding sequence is TGTGCCAGCAGCCAGCGGGGGCGGGGCACAGATACGCAGTATTTT. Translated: CASSQRGRGTDTQYF.

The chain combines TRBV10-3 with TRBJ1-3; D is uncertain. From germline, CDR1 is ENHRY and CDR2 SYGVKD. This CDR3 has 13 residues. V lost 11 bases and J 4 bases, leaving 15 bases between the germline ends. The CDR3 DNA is TGTGCCCACAGTATCACGGAAGGAAACACCATATATTTT. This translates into CAHSITEGNTIYF.

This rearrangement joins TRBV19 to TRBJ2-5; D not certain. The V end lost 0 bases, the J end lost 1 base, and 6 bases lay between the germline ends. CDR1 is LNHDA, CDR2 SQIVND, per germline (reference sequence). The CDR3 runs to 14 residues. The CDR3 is CASSIDLIQETQYF. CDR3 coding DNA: TGTGCCAGTAGTATAGACCTTATCCAAGAGACCCAGTACTTC.

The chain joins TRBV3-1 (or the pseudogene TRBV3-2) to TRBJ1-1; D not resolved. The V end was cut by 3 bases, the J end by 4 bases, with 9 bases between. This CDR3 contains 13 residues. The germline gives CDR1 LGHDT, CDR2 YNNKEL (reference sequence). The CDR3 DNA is TGTGCCAGCAGCCAGGTCAGCGTCACTGAAGCTTTCTTT. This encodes CASSQVSVTEAFF.

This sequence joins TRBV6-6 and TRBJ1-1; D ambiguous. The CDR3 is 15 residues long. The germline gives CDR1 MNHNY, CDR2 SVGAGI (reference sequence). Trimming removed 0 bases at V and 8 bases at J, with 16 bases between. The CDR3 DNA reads TGTGCCAGCAGTTACTCGGAGGGTTTCCCCACGGAAGCTTTCTTT. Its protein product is CASSYSEGFPTEAFF.

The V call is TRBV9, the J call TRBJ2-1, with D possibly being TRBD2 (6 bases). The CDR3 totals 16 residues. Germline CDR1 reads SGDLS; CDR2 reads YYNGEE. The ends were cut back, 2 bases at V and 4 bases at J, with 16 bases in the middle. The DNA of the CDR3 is TGTGCCAGCAGCGTCCCCCGGGTAGCGGCATACAATGAGCAGTTCTTC. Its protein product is CASSVPRVAAYNEQFF.

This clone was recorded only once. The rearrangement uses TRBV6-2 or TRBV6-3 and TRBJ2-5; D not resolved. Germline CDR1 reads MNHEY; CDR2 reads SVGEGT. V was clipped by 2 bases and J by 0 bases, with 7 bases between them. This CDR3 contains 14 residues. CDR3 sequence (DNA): TGTGCCAGCAGTTACAGCCTAAACCAAGAGACCCAGTACTTC. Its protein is CASSYSLNQETQYF.

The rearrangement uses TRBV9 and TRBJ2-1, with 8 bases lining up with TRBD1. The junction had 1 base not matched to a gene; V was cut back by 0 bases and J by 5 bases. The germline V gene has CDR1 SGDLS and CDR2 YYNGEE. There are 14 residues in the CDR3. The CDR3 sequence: CASSVADRDNEQFF. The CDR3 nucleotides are TGTGCCAGCAGCGTAGCGGACAGGGACAATGAGCAGTTCTTC.

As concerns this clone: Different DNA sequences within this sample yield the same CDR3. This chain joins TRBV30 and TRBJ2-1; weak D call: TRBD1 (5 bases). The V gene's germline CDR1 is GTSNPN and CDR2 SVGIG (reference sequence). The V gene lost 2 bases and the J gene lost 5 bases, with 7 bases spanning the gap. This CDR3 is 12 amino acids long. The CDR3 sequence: CAWSPGNNEQFF. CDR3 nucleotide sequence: TGTGCCTGGAGTCCAGGGAACAATGAGCAGTTCTTC.

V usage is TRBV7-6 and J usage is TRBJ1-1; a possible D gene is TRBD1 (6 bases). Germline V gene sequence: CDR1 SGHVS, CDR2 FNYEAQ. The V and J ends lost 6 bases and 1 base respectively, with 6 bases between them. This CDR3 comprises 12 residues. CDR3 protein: CASRTGNTEAFF. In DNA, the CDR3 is TGTGCCAGCAGGACAGGGAACACTGAAGCTTTCTTT. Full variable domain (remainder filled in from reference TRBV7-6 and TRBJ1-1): GAGVSQSPRYKVTKRGQDVALRCDPISGHVSLYWYRQALGQGPEFLTYFNYEAQQDKSGLPNDRFSAERPEGSISTLTIQRTEQRDSAMYRCASRTGNTEAFFGQGTRLTVV.

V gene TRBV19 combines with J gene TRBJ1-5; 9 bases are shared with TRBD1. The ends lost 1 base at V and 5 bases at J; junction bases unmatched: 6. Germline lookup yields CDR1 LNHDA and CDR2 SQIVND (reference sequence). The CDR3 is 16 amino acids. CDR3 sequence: CASSIGRDRVYQPQHF. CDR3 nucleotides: TGTGCCAGTAGTATAGGTCGGGACAGGGTTTATCAGCCCCAGCATTTT.

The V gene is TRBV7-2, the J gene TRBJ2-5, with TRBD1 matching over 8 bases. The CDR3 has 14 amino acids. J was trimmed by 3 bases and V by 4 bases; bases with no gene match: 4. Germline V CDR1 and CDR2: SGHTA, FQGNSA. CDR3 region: CASSWETGEETQYF. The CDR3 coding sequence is TGTGCCAGCAGCTGGGAGACAGGGGAAGAGACCCAGTACTTC.

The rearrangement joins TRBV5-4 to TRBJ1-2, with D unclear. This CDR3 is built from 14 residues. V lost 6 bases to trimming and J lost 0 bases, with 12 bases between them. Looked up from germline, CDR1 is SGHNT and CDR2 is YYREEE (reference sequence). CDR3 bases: TGTGCCAGCACCCTAGGCTTAGCTAACTATGGCTACACCTTC. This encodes CASTLGLANYGYTF.

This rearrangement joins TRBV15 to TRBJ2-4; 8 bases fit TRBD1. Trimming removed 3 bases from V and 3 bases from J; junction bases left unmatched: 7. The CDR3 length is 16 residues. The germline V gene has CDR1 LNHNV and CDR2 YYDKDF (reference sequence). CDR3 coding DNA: TGTGCCACCAGCAGCGGACAGGGTATCGGCAAAAACATTCAGTACTTC. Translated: CATSSGQGIGKNIQYF. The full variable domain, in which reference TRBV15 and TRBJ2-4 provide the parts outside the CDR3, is DAMVIQNPRYQVTQFGKPVTLSCSQTLNHNVMYWYQQKSSQAPKLLFHYYDKDFNNEADTPDNFQSRRPNTSFCFLDIRSPGLGDTAMYLCATSSGQGIGKNIQYFGAGTRLSVL.

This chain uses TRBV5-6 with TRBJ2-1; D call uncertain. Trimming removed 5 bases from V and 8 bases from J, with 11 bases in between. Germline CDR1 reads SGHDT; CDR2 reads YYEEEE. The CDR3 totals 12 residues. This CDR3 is CASRQRRDEQFF. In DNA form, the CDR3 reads TGTGCCAGCAGGCAGCGTCGGGATGAGCAGTTCTTC.

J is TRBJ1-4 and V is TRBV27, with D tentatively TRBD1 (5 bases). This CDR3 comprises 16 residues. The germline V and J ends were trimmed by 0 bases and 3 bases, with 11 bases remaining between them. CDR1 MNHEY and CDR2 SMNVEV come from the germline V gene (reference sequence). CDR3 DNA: TGTGCCAGCAGTTTATCCCCTTCGGGGGCTAATGAAAAACTGTTTTTT. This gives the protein CASSLSPSGANEKLFF.

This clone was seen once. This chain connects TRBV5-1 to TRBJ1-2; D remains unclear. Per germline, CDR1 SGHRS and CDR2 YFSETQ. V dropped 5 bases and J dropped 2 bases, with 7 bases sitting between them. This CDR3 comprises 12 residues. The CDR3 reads CASSNRNYGYTF. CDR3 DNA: TGCGCCAGCAGTAACAGAAACTATGGCTACACCTTC.

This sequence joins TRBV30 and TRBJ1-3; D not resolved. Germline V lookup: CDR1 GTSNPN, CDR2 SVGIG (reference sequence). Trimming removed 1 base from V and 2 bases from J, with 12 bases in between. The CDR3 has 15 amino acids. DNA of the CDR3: TGTGCCTGGAGTGATCGGGGAAGGCCTGGAAACACCATATATTTT. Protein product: CAWSDRGRPGNTIYF. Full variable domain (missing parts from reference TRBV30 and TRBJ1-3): SQTIHQWPATLVQPVGSPLSLECTVEGTSNPNLYWYRQAAGRGLQLLFYSVGIGQISSEVPQNLSASRPQDRQFILSSKKLLLSDSGFYLCAWSDRGRPGNTIYFGEGSWLTVV.

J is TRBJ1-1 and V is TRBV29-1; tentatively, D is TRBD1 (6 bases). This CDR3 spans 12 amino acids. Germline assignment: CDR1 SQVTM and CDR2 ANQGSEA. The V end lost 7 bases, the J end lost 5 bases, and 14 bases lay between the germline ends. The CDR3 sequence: CSAEQGWTEAFF. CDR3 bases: TGCAGCGCAGAACAGGGTTGGACTGAAGCTTTCTTT.

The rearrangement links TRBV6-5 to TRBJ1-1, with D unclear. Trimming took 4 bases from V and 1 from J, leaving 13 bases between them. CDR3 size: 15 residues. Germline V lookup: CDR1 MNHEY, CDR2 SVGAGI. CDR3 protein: CASSFRGAGNTEAFF. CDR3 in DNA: TGTGCCAGCAGTTTCCGGGGAGCCGGGAACACTGAAGCTTTCTTT.

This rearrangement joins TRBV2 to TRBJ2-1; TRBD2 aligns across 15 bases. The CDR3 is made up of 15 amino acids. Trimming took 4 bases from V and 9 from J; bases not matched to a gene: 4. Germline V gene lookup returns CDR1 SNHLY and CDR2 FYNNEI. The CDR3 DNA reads TGTGCCAGCAGTGGGACTAGCGGGGGGGTAAGTGAGCAGTTCTTC. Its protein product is CASSGTSGGVSEQFF. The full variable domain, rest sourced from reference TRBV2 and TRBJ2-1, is EPEVTQTPSHQVTQMGQEVILRCVPISNHLYFYWYRQILGQKVEFLVSFYNNEISEKSEIFDDQFSVERPDGSNFTLKIRSTKLEDSAMYFCASSGTSGGVSEQFFGPGTRLTVL.

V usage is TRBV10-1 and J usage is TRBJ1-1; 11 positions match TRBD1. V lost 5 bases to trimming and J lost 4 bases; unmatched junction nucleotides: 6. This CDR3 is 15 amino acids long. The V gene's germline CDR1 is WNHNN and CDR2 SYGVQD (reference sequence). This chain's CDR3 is CASSRTGGAGTEAFF. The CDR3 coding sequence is TGCGCCAGCAGTAGGACAGGGGGCGCGGGCACTGAAGCTTTCTTT.

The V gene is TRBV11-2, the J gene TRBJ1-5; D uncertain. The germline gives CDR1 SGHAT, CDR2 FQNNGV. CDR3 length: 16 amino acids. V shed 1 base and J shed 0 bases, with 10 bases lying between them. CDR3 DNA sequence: TGTGCCAGCAGCTTAGGTTTCAGGCTTAGCAATCAGCCCCAGCATTTT. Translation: CASSLGFRLSNQPQHF.